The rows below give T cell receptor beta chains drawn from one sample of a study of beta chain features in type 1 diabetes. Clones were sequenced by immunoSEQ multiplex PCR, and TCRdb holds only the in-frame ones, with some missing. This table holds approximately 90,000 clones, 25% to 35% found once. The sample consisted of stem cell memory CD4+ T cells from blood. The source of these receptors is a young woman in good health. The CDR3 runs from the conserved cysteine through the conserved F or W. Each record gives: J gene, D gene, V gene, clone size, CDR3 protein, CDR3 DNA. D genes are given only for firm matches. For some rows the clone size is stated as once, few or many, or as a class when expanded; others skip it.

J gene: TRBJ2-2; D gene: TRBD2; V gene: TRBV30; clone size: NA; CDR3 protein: CAWRAGEGTGELFF; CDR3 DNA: TGTGCCTGGAGGGCGGGAGAAGGAACCGGGGAGCTGTTTTTT
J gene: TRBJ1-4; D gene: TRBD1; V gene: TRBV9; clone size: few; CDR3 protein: CASSETGEKLFF; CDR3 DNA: TGTGCCAGCAGCGAGACAGGGGAAAAACTGTTTTTT
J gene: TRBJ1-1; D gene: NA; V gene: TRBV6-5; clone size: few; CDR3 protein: CASSFGVVPLNTEAFF; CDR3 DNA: TGTGCCAGCAGTTTCGGGGTTGTCCCTTTGAACACTGAAGCTTTCTTT
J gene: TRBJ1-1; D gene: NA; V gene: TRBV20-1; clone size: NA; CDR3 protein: CSSLNYREAFF; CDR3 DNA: TGCAGTTCCCTAAACTACAGGGAAGCTTTCTTT
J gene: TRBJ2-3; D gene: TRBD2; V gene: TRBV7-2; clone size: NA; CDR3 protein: CASSLTASGGARADTQYF; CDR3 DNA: TGTGCCAGCAGCTTAACGGCTAGCGGGGGGGCCCGCGCAGATACGCAGTATTTT
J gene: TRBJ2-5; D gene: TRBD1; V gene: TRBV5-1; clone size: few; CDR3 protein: CASSLEGAAQETQYF; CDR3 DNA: TGCGCCAGCAGCTTGGAGGGGGCGGCACAAGAGACCCAGTACTTC
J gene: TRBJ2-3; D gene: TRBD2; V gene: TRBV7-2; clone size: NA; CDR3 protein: CASSLVGTSFTDTQYF; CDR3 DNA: TGTGCCAGCAGCTTAGTAGGGACTAGTTTCACAGATACGCAGTATTTT
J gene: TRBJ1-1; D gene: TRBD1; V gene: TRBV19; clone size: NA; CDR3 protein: CASSADRGDTEAFF; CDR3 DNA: TGTGCCAGTAGTGCAGACAGGGGTGACACTGAAGCTTTCTTT
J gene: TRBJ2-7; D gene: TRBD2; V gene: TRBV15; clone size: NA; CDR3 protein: CATSRRLAGGLREQYF; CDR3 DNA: TGTGCCACCAGCAGACGACTAGCGGGAGGGCTCAGGGAGCAGTACTTC
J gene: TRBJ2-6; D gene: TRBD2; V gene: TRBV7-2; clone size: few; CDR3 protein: CASSLGGSGSAGANVLTF; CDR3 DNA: TGTGCCAGCAGCTTAGGGGGTAGCGGGAGTGCGGGGGCCAACGTCCTGACTTTC
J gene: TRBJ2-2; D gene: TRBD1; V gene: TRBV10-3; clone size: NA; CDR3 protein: CAARDRASTGELFF; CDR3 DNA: TGTGCCGCCCGGGACAGGGCCAGCACCGGGGAGCTGTTTTTT
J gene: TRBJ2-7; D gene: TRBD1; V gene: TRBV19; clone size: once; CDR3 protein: CASSTRTGYYEQYF; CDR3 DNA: TGTGCCAGTAGTACTCGGACAGGATACTACGAGCAGTACTTC
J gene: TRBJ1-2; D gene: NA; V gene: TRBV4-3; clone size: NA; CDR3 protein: CASSQDRVRYGYTF; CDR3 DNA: TGCGCCAGCAGCCAAGACAGGGTTAGATATGGCTACACCTTC
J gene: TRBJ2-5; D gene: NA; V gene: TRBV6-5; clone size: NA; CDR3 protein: CAILGGGETQYF; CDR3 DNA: TGTGCCATCCTGGGGGGAGGAGAGACCCAGTACTTC
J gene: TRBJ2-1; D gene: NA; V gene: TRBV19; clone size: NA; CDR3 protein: CATAASEEENEQFF; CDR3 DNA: TGTGCCACCGCCGCTAGCGAAGAGGAAAATGAGCAGTTCTTC
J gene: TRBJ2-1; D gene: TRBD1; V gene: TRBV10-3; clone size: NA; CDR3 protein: CASGGQGNEQFF; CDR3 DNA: TGTGCCTCAGGGGGCCAGGGCAATGAGCAGTTCTTC
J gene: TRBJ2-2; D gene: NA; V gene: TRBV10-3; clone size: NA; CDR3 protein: CAISEQRVNTGELFF; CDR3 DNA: TGTGCCATCAGTGAGCAGCGGGTGAACACCGGGGAGCTGTTTTTT
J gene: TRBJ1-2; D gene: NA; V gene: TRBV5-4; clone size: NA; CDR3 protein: CASSLGSDGYTF; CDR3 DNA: TGTGCCAGCAGCTTGGGTTCTGATGGCTACACCTTC
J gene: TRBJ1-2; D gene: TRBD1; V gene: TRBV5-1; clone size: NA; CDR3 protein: CASSLDGTEYGYTF; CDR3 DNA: TGCGCCAGCAGCTTGGATGGGACAGAATATGGCTACACCTTC
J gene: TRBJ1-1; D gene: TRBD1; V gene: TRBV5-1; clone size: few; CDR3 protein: CASSLPTGMNTEAFF; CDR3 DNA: TGCGCCAGCAGCTTACCGACAGGGATGAACACTGAAGCTTTCTTT
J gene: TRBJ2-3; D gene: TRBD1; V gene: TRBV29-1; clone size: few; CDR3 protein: CSVDGQGYSTQYF; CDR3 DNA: TGCAGCGTTGATGGACAGGGCTATAGTACGCAGTATTTT
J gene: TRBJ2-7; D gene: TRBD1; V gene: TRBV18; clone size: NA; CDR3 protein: CASSPDRALIYEQYF; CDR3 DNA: TGTGCCAGCTCACCGGACAGGGCCTTAATCTACGAGCAGTACTTC
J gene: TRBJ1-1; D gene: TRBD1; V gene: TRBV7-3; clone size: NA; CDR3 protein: CASSLPGQAEAFF; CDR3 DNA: TGTGCCAGCAGCTTACCGGGACAGGCGGAAGCTTTCTTT
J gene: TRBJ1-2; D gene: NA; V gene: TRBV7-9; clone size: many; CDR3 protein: CASSLSIYGYTF; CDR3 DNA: TGTGCCAGCAGCCTTAGTATATATGGCTACACCTTC
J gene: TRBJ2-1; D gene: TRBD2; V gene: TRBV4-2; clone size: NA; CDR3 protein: CASSQGTSGGPDLFF; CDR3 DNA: TGTGCCAGCAGCCAAGGGACTAGCGGGGGCCCGGATCTGTTCTTC
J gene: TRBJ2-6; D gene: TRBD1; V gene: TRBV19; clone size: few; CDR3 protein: CASSIGDRATGANVLTF; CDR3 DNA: TGTGCCAGTAGTATAGGGGACAGGGCTACTGGGGCCAACGTCCTGACTTTC
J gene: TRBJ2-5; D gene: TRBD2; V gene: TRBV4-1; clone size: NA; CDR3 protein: CASSPWGLVQETQYF; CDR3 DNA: TGCGCCAGCAGCCCCTGGGGACTAGTTCAAGAGACCCAGTACTTC
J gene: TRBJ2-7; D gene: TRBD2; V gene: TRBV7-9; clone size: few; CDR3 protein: CASSPSGQTSYEQYF; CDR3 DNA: TGTGCCAGCAGCCCTAGCGGGCAAACCTCCTACGAGCAGTACTTC
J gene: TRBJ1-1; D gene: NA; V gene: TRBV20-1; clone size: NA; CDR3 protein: CSASSSGEAFF; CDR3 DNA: TGCAGTGCTAGCTCCAGTGGTGAAGCTTTCTTT
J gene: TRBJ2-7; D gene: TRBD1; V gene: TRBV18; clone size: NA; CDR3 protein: CASSPGQGLYEQYF; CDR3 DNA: TGTGCCAGCTCACCGGGACAGGGCCTCTACGAGCAGTACTTC
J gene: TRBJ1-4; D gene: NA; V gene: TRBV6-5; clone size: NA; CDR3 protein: CASSRMNEKLFF; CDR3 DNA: TGTGCCAGTTCCAGGATGAATGAAAAACTGTTTTTT
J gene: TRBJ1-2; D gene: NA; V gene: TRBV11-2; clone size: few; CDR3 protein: CASSLGPRQIYGYTF; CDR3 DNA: TGTGCCAGCAGCTTAGGACCCCGACAGATCTATGGCTACACCTTC
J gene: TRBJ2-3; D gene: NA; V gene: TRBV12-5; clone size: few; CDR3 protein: CASGWVQADTQYF; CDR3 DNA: TGTGCTAGTGGCTGGGTCCAGGCAGATACGCAGTATTTT
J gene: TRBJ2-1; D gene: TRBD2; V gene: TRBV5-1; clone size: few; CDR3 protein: CASSRTSGSSYNEQFF; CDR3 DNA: TGCGCCAGCAGCCGGACTAGCGGGAGCTCCTACAATGAGCAGTTCTTC
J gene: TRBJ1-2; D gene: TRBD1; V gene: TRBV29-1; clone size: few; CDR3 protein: CSVRRTGMDYGYTF; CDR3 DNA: TGCAGCGTTCGAAGGACAGGGATGGACTATGGCTACACCTTC
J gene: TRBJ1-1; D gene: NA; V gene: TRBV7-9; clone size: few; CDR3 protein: CASSLFRGNTEAFF; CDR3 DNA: TGTGCCAGCAGCTTATTCCGGGGGAACACTGAAGCTTTCTTT
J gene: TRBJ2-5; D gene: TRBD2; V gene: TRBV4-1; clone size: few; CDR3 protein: CASSEGLAGGPETQYF; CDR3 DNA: TGCGCCAGCAGCGAGGGACTAGCGGGAGGGCCGGAGACCCAGTACTTC
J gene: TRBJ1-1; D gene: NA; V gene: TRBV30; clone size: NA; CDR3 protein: CAWTTWRDLLLNTEAFF; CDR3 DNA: TGTGCCTGGACTACTTGGAGGGACCTTTTATTGAACACTGAAGCTTTCTTT
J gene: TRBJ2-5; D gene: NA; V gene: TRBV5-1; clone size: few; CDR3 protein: CASSLGAETQYF; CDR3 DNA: TGCGCCAGCAGCTTGGGGGCAGAGACCCAGTACTTC
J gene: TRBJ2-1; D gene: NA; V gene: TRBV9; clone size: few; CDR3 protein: CASSVGAYNEQFF; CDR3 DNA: TGTGCCAGCAGCGTCGGGGCCTACAATGAGCAGTTCTTC
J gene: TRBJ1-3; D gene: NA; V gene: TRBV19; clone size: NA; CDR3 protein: CASSIGPSGNTIYF; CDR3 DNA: TGTGCCAGTAGTATTGGCCCTTCTGGAAACACCATATATTTT
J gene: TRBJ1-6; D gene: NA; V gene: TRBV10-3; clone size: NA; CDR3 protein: CATQNYRDTNSPLHF; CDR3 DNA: TGTGCCACCCAGAATTACCGGGACACTAATTCACCCCTCCACTTT